A selection of T cell receptor beta chains follows, all from one sample in a study of cytomegalovirus exposure and HLA in healthy donors. Produced via immunoSEQ multiplex PCR; TCRdb's table is partial and in-frame only. The data show about 84,000 clones, with 55% to 65% seen just once and 15% held by the top ten. Sequenced input: PBMCs. These receptors originate from a woman between 35 and 50 years old in good health and CMV-seropositive. The CDR3 runs from the conserved cysteine through the conserved F or W. A D gene is named only where the DNA matches it firmly. Size values are once, few and many counts, or a class for expanded clones, and some rows have none.

>TRBJ1-4|TRBV6-6|.|.
CASSRGPTNEKLFF
TGTGCCAGCAGCAGGGGACCAACTAATGAAAAACTGTTTTTT
>TRBJ2-7|TRBV9|TRBD1|.
CASSPGGSTYEQYF
TGTGCCAGCAGCCCAGGGGGCTCCACCTACGAGCAGTACTTC
>TRBJ1-3|TRBV10-3|.|once
CAISAPSSGNTIYF
TGTGCCATCAGTGCCCCCAGCTCTGGAAACACCATATATTTT
>TRBJ2-3|TRBV7-2|.|.
CASSLDDPLGGFAQYF
TGTGCCAGCAGCTTAGATGACCCCCTCGGCGGTTTCGCGCAGTATTTT
>TRBJ1-3|TRBV7-2|.|.
CASSFGHSSGNTIYF
TGTGCCAGCAGCTTCGGACACTCCTCTGGAAACACCATATATTTT
>TRBJ2-2|TRBV10-3|.|.
CAISGSQPNTGELFF
TGTGCCATCAGTGGCAGTCAACCGAACACCGGGGAGCTGTTTTTT
>TRBJ1-2|TRBV19|TRBD1|.
CASSPGTGYGYTF
TGTGCCAGTAGTCCCGGGACAGGATATGGCTACACCTTC
>TRBJ1-2|TRBV29-1|.|.
CSVEGGVSNDGYTF
TGCAGCGTTGAAGGGGGGGTTTCGAACGACGGCTACACCTTC
>TRBJ2-3|TRBV10-3|TRBD1|.
CAIRGQGATDTQYF
TGTGCCATCAGGGGACAGGGGGCCACAGATACGCAGTATTTT
>TRBJ1-5|TRBV7-2|.|.
CASSTLDSGQPQHF
TGTGCCAGCAGCACCCTGGACAGTGGGCAGCCCCAGCATTTT
>TRBJ2-3|TRBV7-2|.|.
CASTPHTDTQYF
TGTGCCAGCACCCCACACACAGATACGCAGTATTTT
>TRBJ1-3|TRBV30|.|.
CAWATGGNTIYF
TGTGCCTGGGCCACAGGGGGAAACACCATATATTTT
>TRBJ2-3|TRBV27|.|.
CASTMFGGVGDTQYF
TGTGCCAGCACCATGTTCGGGGGAGTGGGAGATACGCAGTATTTT
>TRBJ2-3|TRBV15|TRBD2|.
CATSIRDFRLAATQYF
TGTGCCACCAGCATCCGGGACTTTAGACTAGCAGCTACGCAGTATTTT
>TRBJ2-1|TRBV5-1|TRBD2|few
CASSSTSGDRVEQFF
TGCGCCAGCAGCTCCACTAGCGGAGACCGCGTGGAGCAGTTCTTC
>TRBJ1-1|TRBV7-2|.|few
CASSFRQNTEAFF
TGTGCCAGCAGCTTCAGACAGAACACTGAAGCTTTCTTT
>TRBJ2-3|TRBV29-1|.|.
CSVGVGGSGDTQYF
TGCAGCGTTGGAGTTGGCGGGTCGGGAGATACGCAGTATTTT
>TRBJ2-2|TRBV18|.|.
CASSPYRENTGELFF
TGTGCCAGCTCACCCTACAGGGAGAACACCGGGGAGCTGTTTTTT
>TRBJ2-3|TRBV5-1|.|few
CASSLAGDDTQYF
TGCGCCAGCAGCTTGGCGGGGGACGATACGCAGTATTTT
>TRBJ2-5|TRBV30|.|.
CAWRSSPAGETQYF
TGTGCCTGGAGGTCGTCGCCGGCCGGGGAGACCCAGTACTTC
>TRBJ1-6|TRBV30|.|.
CAWDRRNSPLHF
TGTGCCTGGGACAGGAGAAATTCACCCCTCCACTTT
>TRBJ2-3|TRBV6-5|.|few
CASSYQGQSTDTQYF
TGTGCCAGCAGTTACCAGGGCCAGAGCACAGATACGCAGTATTTT
>TRBJ1-2|TRBV9|.|once
CASSPDVATGNYGYTF
TGTGCCAGCAGCCCAGACGTAGCGACCGGAAACTATGGCTACACCTTC
>TRBJ2-3|TRBV5-1|.|.
CASGGADPVLNTQYF
TGCGCCAGCGGAGGAGCGGATCCCGTTTTAAATACGCAGTATTTT
>TRBJ2-7|TRBV5-6|.|few
CASSLQGFLYEQYF
TGTGCCAGCAGCTTGCAGGGTTTTCTCTACGAGCAGTACTTC
>TRBJ2-3|TRBV27|TRBD2|.
CASSFYTSGVASTDTQYF
TGTGCCAGCAGTTTCTATACTAGCGGGGTCGCCAGCACAGATACGCAGTATTTT
>TRBJ1-3|TRBV13|TRBD1|medium-sized
CASSSPGTGLSGNTIYF
TGTGCCAGCAGCTCTCCCGGGACAGGGCTCTCTGGAAACACCATATATTTT